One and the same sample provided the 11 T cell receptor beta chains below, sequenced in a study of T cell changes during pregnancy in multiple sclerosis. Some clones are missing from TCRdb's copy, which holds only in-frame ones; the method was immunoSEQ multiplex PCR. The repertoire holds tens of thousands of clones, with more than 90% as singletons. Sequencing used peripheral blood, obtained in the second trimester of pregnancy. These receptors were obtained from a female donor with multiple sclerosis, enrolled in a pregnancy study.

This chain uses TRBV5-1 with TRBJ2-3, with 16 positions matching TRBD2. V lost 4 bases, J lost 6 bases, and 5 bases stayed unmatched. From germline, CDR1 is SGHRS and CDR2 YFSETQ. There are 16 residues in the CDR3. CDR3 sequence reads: CASSAGLAGGRDTQYF. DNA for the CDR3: TGCGCCAGCAGCGCGGGACTAGCGGGGGGGCGGGATACGCAGTATTTT.

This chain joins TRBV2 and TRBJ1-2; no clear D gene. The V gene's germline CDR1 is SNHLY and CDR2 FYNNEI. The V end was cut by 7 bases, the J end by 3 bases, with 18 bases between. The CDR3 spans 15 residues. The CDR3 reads CASTREGNGDYGYTF. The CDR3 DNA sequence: TGTGCCAGCACTAGGGAGGGAAATGGGGACTATGGCTACACCTTC.

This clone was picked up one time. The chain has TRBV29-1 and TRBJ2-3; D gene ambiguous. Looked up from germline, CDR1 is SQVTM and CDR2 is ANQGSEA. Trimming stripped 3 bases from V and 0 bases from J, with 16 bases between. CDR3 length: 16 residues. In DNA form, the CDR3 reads TGCAGCGTTGAGGGCAGGTTCACCTCTAGCACAGATACGCAGTATTTT. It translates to CSVEGRFTSSTDTQYF.

This chain's CDR3 is CASSLVGGLAGVSYNEQFF. In DNA, the CDR3 is TGCGCCAGCAGCTTGGTGGGGGGACTAGCGGGGGTGTCCTACAATGAGCAGTTCTTC. The gene calls are TRBV5-1 and TRBJ2-1, with 14 bases lining up with TRBD2. With 0 bases clipped from V and 1 base from J, the junction kept 6 bases outside the gene matches. The germline CDR1 and CDR2 sequences are SGHRS and YFSETQ. The CDR3 length is 19 residues.

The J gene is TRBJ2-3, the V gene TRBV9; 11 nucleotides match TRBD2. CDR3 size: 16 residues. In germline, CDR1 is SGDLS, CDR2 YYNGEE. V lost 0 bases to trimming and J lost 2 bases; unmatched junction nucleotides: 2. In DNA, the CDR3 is TGTGCCAGCAGCGTAGGACTAGCGGGGATCACAGATACGCAGTATTTT. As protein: CASSVGLAGITDTQYF.

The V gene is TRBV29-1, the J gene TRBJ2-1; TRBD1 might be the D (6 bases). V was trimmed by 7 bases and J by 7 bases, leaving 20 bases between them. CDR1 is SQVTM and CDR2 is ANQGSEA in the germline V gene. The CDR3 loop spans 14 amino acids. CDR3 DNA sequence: TGCAGCGCTGAGTATACAGGGCGTGGGAATGAGCAGTTCTTC. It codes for CSAEYTGRGNEQFF.

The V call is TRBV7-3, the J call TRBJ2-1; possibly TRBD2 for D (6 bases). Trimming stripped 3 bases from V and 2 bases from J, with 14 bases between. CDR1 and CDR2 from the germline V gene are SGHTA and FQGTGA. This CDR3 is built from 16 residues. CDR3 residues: CASSFSGSGAYNEQFF. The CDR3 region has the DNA TGTGCCAGCAGCTTTTCCGGGAGTGGGGCCTACAATGAGCAGTTCTTC.

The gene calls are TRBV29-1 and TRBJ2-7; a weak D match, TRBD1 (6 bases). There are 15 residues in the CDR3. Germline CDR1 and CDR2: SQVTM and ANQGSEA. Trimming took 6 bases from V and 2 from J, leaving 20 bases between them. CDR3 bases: TGCAGCGTGGGAAAGACCGGGACAATTACCTACGAGCAGTACTTC. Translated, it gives CSVGKTGTITYEQYF.

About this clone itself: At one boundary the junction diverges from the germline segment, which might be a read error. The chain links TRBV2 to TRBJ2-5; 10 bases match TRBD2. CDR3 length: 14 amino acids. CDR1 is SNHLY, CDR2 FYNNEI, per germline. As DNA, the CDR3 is TGTGCCAGCAGTAAAGCGGGAGGGCAAGAGACCCAGTACTTC. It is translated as CASSKAGGQETQYF.

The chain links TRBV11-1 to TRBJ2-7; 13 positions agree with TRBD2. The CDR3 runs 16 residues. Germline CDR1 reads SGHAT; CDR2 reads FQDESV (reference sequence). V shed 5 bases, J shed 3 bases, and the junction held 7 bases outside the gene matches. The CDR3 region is CASSPTRLAGGYEQYF. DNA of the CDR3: TGTGCCAGCAGCCCCACCCGACTAGCGGGAGGCTACGAGCAGTACTTC.

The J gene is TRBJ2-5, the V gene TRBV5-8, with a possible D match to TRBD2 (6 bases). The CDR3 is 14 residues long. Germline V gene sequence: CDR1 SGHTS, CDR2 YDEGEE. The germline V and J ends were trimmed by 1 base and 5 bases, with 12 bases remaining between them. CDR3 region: CASSLRGSHETQYF. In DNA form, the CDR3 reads TGTGCCAGCAGCTTGCGGGGGTCTCACGAGACCCAGTACTTC.